This T cell receptor (beta chain) was recovered during a study of blood T cells in healthy people across ages. Findings of the study overall: Observed TCR beta diversity per million T cells went down as age went up. This fall followed a roughly linear course with age. Naive T cell percentage strongly correlated with TCR beta diversity.

A second PCR of roughly 6 to 12 cycles used a sample-barcoded 5' primer and a J-beta primer mix. Every cDNA molecule carried a tag from a template-switch adaptor bearing 12 random nucleotides. TCRdb re-analysed the 5' RACE reads in MiXCR, keeping a single row per CDR3 protein. The sample shows about 680,000 distinct CDR3 sequences, 49% of them seen only once. There are a few counts of this clonotype. Its matching antigen is unknown. V was pared by 5 bases and J by 9 bases, with 16 bases between. This CDR3 has 13 amino acids. Germline values: CDR1 SGHDN, CDR2 FVKESK. The sequencing input was blood. The clonotype originates from an older woman in good health. The genes are TRBV14 and TRBJ2-5, with D tentatively TRBD2 (5 bases). CDR3 nucleotides: TGTGCCAGCAGCTTAACACGGGATTCGGCCCAGTACTTC. This encodes CASSLTRDSAQYF.